This T cell receptor (beta chain) was documented in a study of OX40 agonist ivuxolimab in advanced cancers. On the study more broadly: The dose-escalation cohort was over 65% male, with a mean age of approximately 62 years, ranging about 23 to 90. Partial responses were observed in three patients, of whom one had hepatocellular carcinoma and two had cutaneous melanoma. Study-level results: In the expanded peripheral T cells, antigen specificity was never determined. The CD4+ and CD8+ T cells in the blood had expanded clonally by week 6 at 0.1 to 3.0 mg/kg.

Notes on this clone: The antigen remains unidentified.

The method was immunoSEQ multiplex PCR; TCRdb's version includes in-frame clones alone and lacks a portion of them. The sample carries tens of thousands of clones, 84% recorded once. The CDR3 consists of 14 residues. The germline gives CDR1 MNHEY, CDR2 SVGAGI. Trimming removed 0 bases from V and 11 bases from J; junction bases left unmatched: 9. The chain combines TRBV6-5 with TRBJ2-5; 7 bases line up with TRBD1. The sequence derives from an adult with an advanced solid tumor such as melanoma, head and neck, liver or kidney cancer. The sequencing used CD4+ or CD8+ T cells sorted from blood, collected in a trial of the OX40 agonist ivuxolimab. The CDR3 region is CASSYSGGAFEQYF. Written as DNA, the CDR3 is TGTGCCAGCAGTTACTCAGGGGGCGCATTTGAGCAGTACTTC.